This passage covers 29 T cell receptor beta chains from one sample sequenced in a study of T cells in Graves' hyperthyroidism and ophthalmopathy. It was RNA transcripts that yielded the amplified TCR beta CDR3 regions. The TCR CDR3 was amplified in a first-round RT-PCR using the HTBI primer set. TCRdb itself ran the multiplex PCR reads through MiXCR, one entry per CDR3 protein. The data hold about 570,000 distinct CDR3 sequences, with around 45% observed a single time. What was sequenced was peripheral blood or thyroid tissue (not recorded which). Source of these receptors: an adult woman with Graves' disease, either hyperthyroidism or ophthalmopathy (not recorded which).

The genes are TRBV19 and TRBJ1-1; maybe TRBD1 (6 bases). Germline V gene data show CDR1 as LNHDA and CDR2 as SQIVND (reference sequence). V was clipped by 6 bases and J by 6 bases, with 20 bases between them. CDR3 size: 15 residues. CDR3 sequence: CASSEIQGESAEAFF. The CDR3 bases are TGTGCCAGTAGCGAGATACAGGGCGAATCGGCTGAAGCTTTCTTT.

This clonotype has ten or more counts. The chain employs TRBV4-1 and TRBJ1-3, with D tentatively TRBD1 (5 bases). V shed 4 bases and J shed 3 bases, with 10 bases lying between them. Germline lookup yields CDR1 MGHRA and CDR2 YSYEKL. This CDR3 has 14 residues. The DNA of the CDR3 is TGCGCCAGCAGCCCCATGGGGCTTGGAAACACCATATATTTT. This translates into CASSPMGLGNTIYF.

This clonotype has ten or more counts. The CDR3 reads CASSPTGTGEEKLFF. CDR3 bases: TGTGCCAGCAGCCCGACCGGGACAGGGGAGGAAAAACTGTTTTTT. This chain uses TRBV7-9 with TRBJ1-4; TRBD1 matches at 10 bases. The V segment lost 5 bases and the J segment 8 bases; nucleotides outside the gene matches: 8. This CDR3 is built from 15 residues. Germline assignment: CDR1 SEHNR and CDR2 FQNEAQ (reference sequence). Variable domain in full (rest from reference TRBV7-9 and TRBJ1-4): DTGVSQNPRHKITKRGQNVTFRCDPISEHNRLYWYRQTLGQGPEFLTYFQNEAQLEKSRLLSDRFSAERPKGSFSTLEIQRTEQGDSAMYLCASSPTGTGEEKLFFGSGTQLSVL.

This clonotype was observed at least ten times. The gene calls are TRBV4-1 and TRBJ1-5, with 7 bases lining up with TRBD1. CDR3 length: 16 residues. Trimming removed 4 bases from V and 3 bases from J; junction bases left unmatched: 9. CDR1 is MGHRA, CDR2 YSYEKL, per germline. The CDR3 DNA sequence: TGCGCCAGCAGCCCAAGGACAGGTTCGGCCAATCAGCCCCAGCATTTT. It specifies CASSPRTGSANQPQHF.

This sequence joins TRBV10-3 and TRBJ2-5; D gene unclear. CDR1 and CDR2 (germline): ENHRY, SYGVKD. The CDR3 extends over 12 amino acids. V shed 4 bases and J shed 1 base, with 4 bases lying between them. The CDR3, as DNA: TGTGCCATCAGTGGAACCCAAGAGACCCAGTACTTC. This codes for CAISGTQETQYF.

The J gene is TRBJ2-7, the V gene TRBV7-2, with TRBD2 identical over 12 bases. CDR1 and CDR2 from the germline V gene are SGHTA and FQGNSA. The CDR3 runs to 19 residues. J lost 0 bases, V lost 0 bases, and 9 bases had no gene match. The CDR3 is CASSLARASGRDDSYEQYF. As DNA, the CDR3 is TGTGCCAGCAGCTTAGCAAGGGCTAGCGGGAGGGACGACTCCTACGAGCAGTACTTC. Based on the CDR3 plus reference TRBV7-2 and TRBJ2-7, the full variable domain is GAGVSQSPSNKVTEKGKDVELRCDPISGHTALYWYRQSLGQGLEFLIYFQGNSAPDKSGLPSDRFSAERTGGSVSTLTIQRTQQEDSAVYLCASSLARASGRDDSYEQYFGPGTRLTVT.

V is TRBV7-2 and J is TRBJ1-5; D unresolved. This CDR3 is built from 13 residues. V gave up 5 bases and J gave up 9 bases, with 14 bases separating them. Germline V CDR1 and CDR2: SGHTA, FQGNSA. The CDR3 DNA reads TGTGCCAGCAGCCCGGCCCCTCTCTGGCCCCAGCATTTT. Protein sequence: CASSPAPLWPQHF.

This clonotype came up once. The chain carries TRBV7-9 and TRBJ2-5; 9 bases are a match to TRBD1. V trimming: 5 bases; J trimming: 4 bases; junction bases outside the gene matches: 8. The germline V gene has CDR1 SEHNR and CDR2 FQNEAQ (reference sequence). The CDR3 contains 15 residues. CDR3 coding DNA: TGTGCCAGCAGCCGCCGGGACAGGGCAGGAGAGACCCAGTACTTC. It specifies CASSRRDRAGETQYF.

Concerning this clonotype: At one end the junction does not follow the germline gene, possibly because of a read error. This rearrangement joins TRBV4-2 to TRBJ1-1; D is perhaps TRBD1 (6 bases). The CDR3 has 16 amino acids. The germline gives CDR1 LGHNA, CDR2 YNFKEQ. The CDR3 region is CASSQVQRGMNTEALF. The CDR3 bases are TGTGCCAGCAGCCAAGTTCAAAGGGGGATGAACACTGAAGCTCTCTTT.

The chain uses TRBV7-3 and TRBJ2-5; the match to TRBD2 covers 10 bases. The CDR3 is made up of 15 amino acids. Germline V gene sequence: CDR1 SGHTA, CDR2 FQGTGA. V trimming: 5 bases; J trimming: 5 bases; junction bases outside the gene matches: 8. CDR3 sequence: CASSQMPTSGETQYF. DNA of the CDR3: TGTGCCAGCAGCCAGATGCCGACTAGCGGGGAGACCCAGTACTTC.

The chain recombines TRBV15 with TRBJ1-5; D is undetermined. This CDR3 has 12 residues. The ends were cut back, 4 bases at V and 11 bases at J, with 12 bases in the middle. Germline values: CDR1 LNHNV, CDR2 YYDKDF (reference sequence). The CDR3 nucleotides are TGTGCCACCAGCAATAATGAAGAGACCCAGCATTTT. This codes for CATSNNEETQHF.

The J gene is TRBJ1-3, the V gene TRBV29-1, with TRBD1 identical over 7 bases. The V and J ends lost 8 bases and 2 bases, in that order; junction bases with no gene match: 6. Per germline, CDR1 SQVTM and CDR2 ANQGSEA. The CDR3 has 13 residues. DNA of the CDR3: TGCAGCTTGGACAGGTCTCCTGGAAACACCATATATTTT. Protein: CSLDRSPGNTIYF.

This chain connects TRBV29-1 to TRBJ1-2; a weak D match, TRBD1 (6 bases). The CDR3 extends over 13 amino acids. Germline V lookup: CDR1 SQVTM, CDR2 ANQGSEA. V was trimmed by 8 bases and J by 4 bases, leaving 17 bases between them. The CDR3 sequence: CSSLQGTPYGYTF. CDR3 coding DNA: TGCAGCAGCCTCCAGGGGACCCCCTATGGCTACACCTTC.

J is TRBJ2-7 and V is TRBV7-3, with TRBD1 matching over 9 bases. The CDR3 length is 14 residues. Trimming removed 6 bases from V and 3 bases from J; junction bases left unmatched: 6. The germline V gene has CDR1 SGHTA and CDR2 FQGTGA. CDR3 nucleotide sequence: TGTGCCAGCAGTTCGACAGGGGGAGACTACGAGCAGTACTTC. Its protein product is CASSSTGGDYEQYF.

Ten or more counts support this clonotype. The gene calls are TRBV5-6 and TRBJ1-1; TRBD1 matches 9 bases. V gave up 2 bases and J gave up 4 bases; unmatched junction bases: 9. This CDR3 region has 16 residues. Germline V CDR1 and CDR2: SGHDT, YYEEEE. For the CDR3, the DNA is TGTGCCAGCAGCTTCGGGGACAGGGTGCACGGCACTGAAGCTTTCTTT. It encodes CASSFGDRVHGTEAFF.

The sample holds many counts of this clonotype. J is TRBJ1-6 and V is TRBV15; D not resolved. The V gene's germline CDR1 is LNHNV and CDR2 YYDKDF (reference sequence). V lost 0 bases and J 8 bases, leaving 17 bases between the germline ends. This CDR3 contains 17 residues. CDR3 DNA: TGTGCCACCAGCAGAGATAAGGGAACGGCGGTGCATTCACCCCTCCACTTT. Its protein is CATSRDKGTAVHSPLHF. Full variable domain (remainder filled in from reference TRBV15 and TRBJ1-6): DAMVIQNPRYQVTQFGKPVTLSCSQTLNHNVMYWYQQKSSQAPKLLFHYYDKDFNNEADTPDNFQSRRPNTSFCFLDIRSPGLGDTAMYLCATSRDKGTAVHSPLHFGNGTRLTVT.

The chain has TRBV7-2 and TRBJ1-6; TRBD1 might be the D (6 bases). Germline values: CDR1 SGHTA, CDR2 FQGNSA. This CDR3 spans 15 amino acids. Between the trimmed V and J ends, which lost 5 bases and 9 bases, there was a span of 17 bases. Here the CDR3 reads CASSRAGAIGSPLHF. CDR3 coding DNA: TGTGCCAGCAGCCGCGCGGGGGCTATCGGTTCACCCCTCCACTTT.

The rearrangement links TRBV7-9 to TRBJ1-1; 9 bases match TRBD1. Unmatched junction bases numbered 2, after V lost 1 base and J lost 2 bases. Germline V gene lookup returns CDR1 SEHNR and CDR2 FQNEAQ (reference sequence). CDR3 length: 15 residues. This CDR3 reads CASSLVGQGNTEAFF. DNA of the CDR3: TGTGCCAGCAGCTTAGTGGGACAGGGAAACACTGAAGCTTTCTTT.

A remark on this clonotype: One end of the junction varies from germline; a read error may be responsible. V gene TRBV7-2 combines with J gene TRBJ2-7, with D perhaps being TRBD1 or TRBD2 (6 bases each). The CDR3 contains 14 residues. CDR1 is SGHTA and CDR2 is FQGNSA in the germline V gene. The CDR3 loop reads CASRGGTPSYEQYF. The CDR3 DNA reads TGTGCCAGCAGGGGCGGGACACCCTCCTACGAGCAGTACTTT. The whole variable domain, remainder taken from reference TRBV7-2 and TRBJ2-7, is GAGVSQSPSNKVTEKGKDVELRCDPISGHTALYWYRQSLGQGLEFLIYFQGNSAPDKSGLPSDRFSAERTGGSVSTLTIQRTQQEDSAVYLCASRGGTPSYEQYFGPGTRLTVT.

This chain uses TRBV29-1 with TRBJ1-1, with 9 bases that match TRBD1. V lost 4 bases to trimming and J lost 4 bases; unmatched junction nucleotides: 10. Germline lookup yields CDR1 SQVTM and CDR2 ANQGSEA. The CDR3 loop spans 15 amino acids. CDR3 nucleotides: TGCAGCGTTGCAGTGGGACAGGGTGGGACCACTGAAGCTTTCTTT. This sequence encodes CSVAVGQGGTTEAFF.

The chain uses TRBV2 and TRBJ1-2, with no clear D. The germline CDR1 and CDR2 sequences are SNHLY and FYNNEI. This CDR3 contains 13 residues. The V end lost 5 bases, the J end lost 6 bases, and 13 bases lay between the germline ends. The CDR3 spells CASSPSTAHGYTF. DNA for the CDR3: TGTGCCAGCAGTCCATCTACCGCCCATGGCTACACCTTC.

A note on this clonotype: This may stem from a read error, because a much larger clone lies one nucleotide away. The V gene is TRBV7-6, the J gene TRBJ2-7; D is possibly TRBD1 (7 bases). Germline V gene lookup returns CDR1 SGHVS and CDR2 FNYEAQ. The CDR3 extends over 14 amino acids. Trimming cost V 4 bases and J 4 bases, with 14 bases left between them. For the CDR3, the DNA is TGTGCCAGCAGCTCCTCACAGGGGACTTACGAGCAGTACTTC. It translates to CASSSSQGTYEQYF.

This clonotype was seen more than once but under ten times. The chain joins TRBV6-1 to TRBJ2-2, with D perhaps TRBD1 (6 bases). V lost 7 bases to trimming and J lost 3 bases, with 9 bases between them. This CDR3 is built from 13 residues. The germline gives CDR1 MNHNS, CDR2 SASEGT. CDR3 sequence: CASKQGDTGELFF. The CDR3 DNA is TGTGCCAGCAAACAGGGAGACACCGGGGAGCTGTTTTTT.

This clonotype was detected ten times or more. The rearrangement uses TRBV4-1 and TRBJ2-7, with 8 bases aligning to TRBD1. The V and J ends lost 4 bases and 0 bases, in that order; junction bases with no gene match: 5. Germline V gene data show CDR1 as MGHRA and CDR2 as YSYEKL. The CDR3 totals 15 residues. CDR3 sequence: CASSLGQASSYEQYF. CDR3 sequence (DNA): TGCGCCAGCAGCCTGGGACAGGCGAGCTCCTACGAGCAGTACTTC.

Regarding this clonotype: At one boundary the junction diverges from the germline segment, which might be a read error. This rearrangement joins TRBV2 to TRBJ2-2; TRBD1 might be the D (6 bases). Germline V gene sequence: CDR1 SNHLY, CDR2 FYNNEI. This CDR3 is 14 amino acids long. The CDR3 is CASSVGQLTGEQFF. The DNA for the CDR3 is TGTGCCAGCAGTGTTGGACAGCTGACCGGGGAGCAGTTTTTT.

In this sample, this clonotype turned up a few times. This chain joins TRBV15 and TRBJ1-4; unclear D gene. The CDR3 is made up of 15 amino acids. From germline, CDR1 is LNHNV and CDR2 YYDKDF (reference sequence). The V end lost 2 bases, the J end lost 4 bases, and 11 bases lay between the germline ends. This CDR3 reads CATSRKGLNNEKLFF. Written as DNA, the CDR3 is TGTGCCACCAGCAGAAAGGGCCTGAATAATGAAAAACTGTTTTTT.

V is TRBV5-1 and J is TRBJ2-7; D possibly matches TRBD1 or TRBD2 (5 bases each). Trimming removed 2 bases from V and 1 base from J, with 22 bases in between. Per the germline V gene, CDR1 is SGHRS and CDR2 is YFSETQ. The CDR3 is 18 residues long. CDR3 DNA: TGCGCCAGCAGCTTCCCCTCCCGATCCCGGGACGGGTCCTACGAGCAGTACTTC. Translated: CASSFPSRSRDGSYEQYF.

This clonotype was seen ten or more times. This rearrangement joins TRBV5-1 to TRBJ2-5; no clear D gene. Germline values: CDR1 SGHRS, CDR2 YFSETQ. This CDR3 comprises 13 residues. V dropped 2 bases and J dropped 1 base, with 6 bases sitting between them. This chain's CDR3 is CASSLYLQETQYF. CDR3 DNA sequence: TGCGCCAGCAGCTTATACCTCCAAGAGACCCAGTACTTC.

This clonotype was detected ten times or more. The CDR3, as DNA: TGTGCCAGCAGCGTGAGGGGGCCTGGAAACACCATATATTTT. Amino acid sequence: CASSVRGPGNTIYF. The chain links TRBV9 to TRBJ1-3; 7 bases map to TRBD1. The V gene end was trimmed by 2 bases and the J gene end by 2 bases; junction bases not matched to a gene: 1. The CDR3 is 14 residues long. Looked up from germline, CDR1 is SGDLS and CDR2 is YYNGEE.